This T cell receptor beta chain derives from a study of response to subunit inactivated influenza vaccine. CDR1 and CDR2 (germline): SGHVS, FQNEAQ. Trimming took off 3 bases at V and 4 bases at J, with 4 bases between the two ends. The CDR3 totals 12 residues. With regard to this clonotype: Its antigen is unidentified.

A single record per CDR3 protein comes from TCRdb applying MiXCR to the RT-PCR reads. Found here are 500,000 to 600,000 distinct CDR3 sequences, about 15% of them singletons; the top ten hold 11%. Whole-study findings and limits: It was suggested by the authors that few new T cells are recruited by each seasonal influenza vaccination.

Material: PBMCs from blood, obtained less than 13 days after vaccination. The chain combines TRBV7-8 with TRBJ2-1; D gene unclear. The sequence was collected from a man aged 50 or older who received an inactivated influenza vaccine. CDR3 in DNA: TGTGCCAGCAGCTTCCATTACAATGAGCAGTTCTTC. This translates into CASSFHYNEQFF. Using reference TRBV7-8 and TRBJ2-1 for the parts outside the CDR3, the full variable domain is GAGVSQSPRYKVAKRGQDVALRCDPISGHVSLFWYQQALGQGPEFLTYFQNEAQLDKSGLPSDRFFAERPEGSVSTLKIQRTQQEDSAVYLCASSFHYNEQFFGPGTRLTVL.